This T cell receptor (beta chain) was observed in a study of vaccination and CD4 T cells after COVID-19. The overall study: The convalescents comprised six males and four females, two of them Hispanic. As a positive control, some control cultures were given a CEFX pool, while others were given an HIV-1 Nef pool or no peptide.

The treatment was: approximately nine-day PBMC culture with coronavirus spike peptide pools or control peptides (ViraFEST assay). The CDR3 runs 11 residues. The germline V gene has CDR1 MNHEY and CDR2 SVGEGT. The V gene lost 5 bases and the J gene lost 8 bases, with 9 bases spanning the gap. This clonotype appeared once. Its specificity is not known. Cultured CD4+ T cell DNA was sequenced using the Oncomine TCR Beta short-read assay. TCRdb reprocessed the PCR reads with MiXCR, giving one entry per CDR3 protein. The sample records roughly 15,000 distinct CDR3 sequences, 40% to 60% being singletons. This clonotype originated in a human donor who had recovered from COVID-19. Sequenced input: CD4+ T cells from blood, cultured in vitro. The chain links TRBV6-2 or TRBV6-3 to TRBJ1-1, with a possible D match to TRBD1 (6 bases). CDR3 residues: CASSQGGEAFF. The CDR3 DNA follows: TGTGCCAGCAGTCAAGGGGGAGAAGCTTTCTTT.